The source of this T cell receptor beta chain is a study of blood T cell repertoires in COVID-19. Background on the study: Italy, Spain and the United States were the sources of the convalescent and acute COVID-19 samples. The cDNA or gDNA used as material had been derived from T cells, B-cell-depleted T cells, or PBMCs.

Original handling: Nucleated cell number was recorded as an estimate derived from reference gene primer amplification. TCRdb keeps only in-frame clones here, not all; method: immunoSEQ multiplex PCR. V, J and clone size were drawn from that table, and D and trimming were deduced from the DNA. The table lists around 64,000 clones, 85% to 90% of them singletons. The V gene's germline CDR1 is SGHTA and CDR2 FQGNSA. CDR3 length equals 16 residues. V was shortened by 2 bases and J by 1 base, with 14 bases between the two germline ends. This chain joins TRBV7-2 and TRBJ2-5; unclear D gene. The sequence was obtained from a man aged 50-59 years with active COVID-19. The sequenced sample was peripheral blood. CDR3 in amino acids: CASSLSLAGLQETQYF. CDR3 coding DNA: TGTGCCAGCAGCTTATCCCTGGCAGGCCTCCAAGAGACCCAGTACTTC. The full variable domain, with the rest looked up from reference TRBV7-2 and TRBJ2-5, is GAGVSQSPSNKVTEKGKDVELRCDPISGHTALYWYRQSLGQGLEFLIYFQGNSAPDKSGLPSDRFSAERTGGSVSTLTIQRTQQEDSAVYLCASSLSLAGLQETQYFGPGTRLLVL.